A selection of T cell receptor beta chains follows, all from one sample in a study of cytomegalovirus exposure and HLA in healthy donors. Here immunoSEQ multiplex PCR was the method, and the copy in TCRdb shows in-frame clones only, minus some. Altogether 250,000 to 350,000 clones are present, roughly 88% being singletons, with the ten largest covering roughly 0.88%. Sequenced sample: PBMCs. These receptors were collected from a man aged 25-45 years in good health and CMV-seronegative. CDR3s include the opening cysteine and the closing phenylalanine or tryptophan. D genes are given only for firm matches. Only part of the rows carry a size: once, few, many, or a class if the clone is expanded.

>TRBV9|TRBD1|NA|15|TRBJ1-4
TGTGCCAGCAGCCCCACACGGGGGACAGGCCAAAAACTGTTTTTT
CASSPTRGTGQKLFF
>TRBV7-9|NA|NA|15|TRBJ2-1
TGTGCCAGCAGCTTAGACCCCCGCGGGGTCTTTGAGCAGTTCTTC
CASSLDPRGVFEQFF
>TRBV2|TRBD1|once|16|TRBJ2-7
TGTGCCAGCAGTGATTTTTTCGGGACAGGGGGATTGCAGCAGTACTTC
CASSDFFGTGGLQQYF
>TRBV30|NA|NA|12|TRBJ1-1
TGTGCCTGGAGCGCGGGGGTTGGTGAAGCTTTCTTT
CAWSAGVGEAFF
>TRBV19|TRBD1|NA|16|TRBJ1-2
TGTGCCAGTAGTATAGCCCGTGGGACAGGGGACTATGGCTACACCTTC
CASSIARGTGDYGYTF
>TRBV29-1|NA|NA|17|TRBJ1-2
TGCAGCGCCTATGGACGGCTTGAAGGCGTGGAGGGCTATGGCTACACCTTC
CSAYGRLEGVEGYGYTF
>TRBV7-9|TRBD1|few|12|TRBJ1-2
TGTGCCAGCAACAGGGGAAACTATGGCTACACCTTC
CASNRGNYGYTF
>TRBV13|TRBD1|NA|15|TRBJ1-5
TGTGCCGGGGAAAATCGGGACAGGCCGAATCAGCCCCAGCATTTT
CAGENRDRPNQPQHF
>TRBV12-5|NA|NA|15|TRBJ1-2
TGTGCTAGTGGTTTGGTACGGGGACACATCTATGGCTACACCTTC
CASGLVRGHIYGYTF
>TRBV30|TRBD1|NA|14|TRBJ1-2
TGTGCCTGGGGCCTCGGGACAGGGGGCTATGGCTACACCTTC
CAWGLGTGGYGYTF
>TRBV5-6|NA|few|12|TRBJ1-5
TGTGCCAGCAGCTCGGGGAATCAGCCCCAGCATTTT
CASSSGNQPQHF
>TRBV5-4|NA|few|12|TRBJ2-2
TGTGCCAGCAGCTTAGATCGGGGGGAGCTGTTTTTT
CASSLDRGELFF
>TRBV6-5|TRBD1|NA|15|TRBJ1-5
TGTGCCAGCAGAGCCGGGACAGGAGTTAATCAGCCCCAGCATTTT
CASRAGTGVNQPQHF
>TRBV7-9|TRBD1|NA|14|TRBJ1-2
TGTGCCAGCAGCCTTACGGACAGGGACTATGGCTACACCTTC
CASSLTDRDYGYTF
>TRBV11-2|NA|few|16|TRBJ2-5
TGTGCCAGCAGCTTAGGAGGCGGATTAAACGGGGAGACCCAGTACTTC
CASSLGGGLNGETQYF
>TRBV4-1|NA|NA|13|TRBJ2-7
TGCGCCAGCAGCCAAGGATCCGGTTACGAGCAGTACTTC
CASSQGSGYEQYF
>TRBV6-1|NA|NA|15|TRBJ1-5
TGTGCCAGCACCTTCTGGGGGGGGAGCAATCAGCCCCAGCATTTT
CASTFWGGSNQPQHF
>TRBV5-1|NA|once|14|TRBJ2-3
TGCGCCAGCAGCCTTCGACAGCCATCAGATACGCAGTATTTT
CASSLRQPSDTQYF
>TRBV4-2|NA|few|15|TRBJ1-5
TGTGCCAGCAGCCAAGAACTTTGGAGCAATCAGCCCCAGCATTTT
CASSQELWSNQPQHF
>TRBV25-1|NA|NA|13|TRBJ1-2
TGTGCCAGCACCCCTTTAAGGGGCTATGGCTACACCTTC
CASTPLRGYGYTF
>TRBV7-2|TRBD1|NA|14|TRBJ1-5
TGTGCCAGCAGCTTATCAGGGGGCGGTCAGCCCCAGCATTTT
CASSLSGGGQPQHF
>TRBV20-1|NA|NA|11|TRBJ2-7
TGCAGTGCTAGGGCTTCCTACGAGCAGTACTTC
CSARASYEQYF
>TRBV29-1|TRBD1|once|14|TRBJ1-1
TGCAGCGTTGAAGATCCGGGACAGGGCGAGGAGGCTTTCTTT
CSVEDPGQGEEAFF
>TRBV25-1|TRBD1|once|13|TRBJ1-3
TGTGCCAGCGGACAGGCATCGGGAAACACCATATATTTT
CASGQASGNTIYF
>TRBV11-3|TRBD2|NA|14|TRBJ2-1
TGTGCCAGCAGCTCGAGACTAGCGGGGAATGAGCAGTTCTTC
CASSSRLAGNEQFF
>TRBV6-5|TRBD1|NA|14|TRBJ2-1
TGTGCCAGCAGTCAAGTGGGACAGTACAATGAGCAGTTCTTC
CASSQVGQYNEQFF
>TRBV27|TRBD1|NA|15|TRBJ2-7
TGTGCCAGCAGAAAGGCAGGGACAGGATCCTACGAGCAGTACTTC
CASRKAGTGSYEQYF
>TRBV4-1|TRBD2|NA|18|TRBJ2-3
TGCGCCAGCAGCCAAGAATTCGAGACTAGCGGGGATAAAGATACGCAGTATTTT
CASSQEFETSGDKDTQYF
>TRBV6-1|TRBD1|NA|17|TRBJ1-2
TGTGCCAGCAGTGATGAGGGGGCAAGACAGGGTGTCTATGGCTACACCTTC
CASSDEGARQGVYGYTF
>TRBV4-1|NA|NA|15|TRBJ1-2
TGCGCCAGCAGCCAAGATCGAAACCAGGGGTACGGCTACACCTTC
CASSQDRNQGYGYTF
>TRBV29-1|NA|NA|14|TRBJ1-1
TGCAGAGCCAGCAAGGGCGAGAGGGACACTGAAGCTTTCTTT
CRASKGERDTEAFF
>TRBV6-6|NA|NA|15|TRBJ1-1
TGTGCCAGCAGTTACGAGGAGGGGATGAACACTGAAGCTTTCTTT
CASSYEEGMNTEAFF
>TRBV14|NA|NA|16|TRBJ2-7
TGTGCCAGCAGCCCCCTACGTAGGTGGCGGGACTACGAGCAGTACTTC
CASSPLRRWRDYEQYF
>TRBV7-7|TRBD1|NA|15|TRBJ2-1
TGTGCCAGCAGCCTTAGGACAGGACCCTACAATGAGCAGTTCTTC
CASSLRTGPYNEQFF
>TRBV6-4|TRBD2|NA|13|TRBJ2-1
TGTGCCAGTAGCGGGGGGTCCTTGAATGAGCAGTTCTTC
CASSGGSLNEQFF
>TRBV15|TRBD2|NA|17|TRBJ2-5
TGTGCCACCTCTGGACTAGCGGGGGATCCGGGGCGAGAGACCCAGTACTTC
CATSGLAGDPGRETQYF
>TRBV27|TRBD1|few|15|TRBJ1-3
TGTGCCAGCAGTGACAGGGGAGGGCGAGCAAACACCATATATTTT
CASSDRGGRANTIYF
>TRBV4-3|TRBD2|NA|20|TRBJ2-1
TGCGCCAGCAGCCAAGCGGGGAGTAGCGGGGGGGGCCGCTCCTACAATGAGCAGTTCTTC
CASSQAGSSGGGRSYNEQFF
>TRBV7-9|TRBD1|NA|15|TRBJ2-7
TGTGCCAGCAGCCCAGCCGGGACAGCATCCTACGAGCAGTACTTC
CASSPAGTASYEQYF